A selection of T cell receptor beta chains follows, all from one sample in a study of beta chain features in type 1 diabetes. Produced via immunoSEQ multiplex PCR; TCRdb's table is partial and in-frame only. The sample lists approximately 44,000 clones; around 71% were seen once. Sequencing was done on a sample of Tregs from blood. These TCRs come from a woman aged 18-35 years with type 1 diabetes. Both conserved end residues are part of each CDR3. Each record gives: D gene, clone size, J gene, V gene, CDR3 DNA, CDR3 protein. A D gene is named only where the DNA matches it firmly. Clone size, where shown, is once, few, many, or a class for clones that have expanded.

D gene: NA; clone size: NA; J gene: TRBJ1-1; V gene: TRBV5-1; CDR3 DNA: TGCGCCAGCAGCTTGGAGGCAGGGCCGTTCGACACTGAAGCTTTCTTT; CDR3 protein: CASSLEAGPFDTEAFF
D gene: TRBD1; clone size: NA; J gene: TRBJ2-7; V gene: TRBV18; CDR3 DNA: TGTGCCAGCTCACCAAGACAGGGGTTCCACGAGCAGTACTTC; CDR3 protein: CASSPRQGFHEQYF
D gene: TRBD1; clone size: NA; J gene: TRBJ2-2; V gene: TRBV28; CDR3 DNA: TGTGCCAGCAGTCCAGCCGGGACAGGGAACACCGGGGAGCTGTTTTTT; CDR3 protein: CASSPAGTGNTGELFF
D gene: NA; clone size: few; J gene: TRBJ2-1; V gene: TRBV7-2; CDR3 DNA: TGTGCCAGCAGCTTACTAGCGACTACCTACAATGAGCAGTTCTTC; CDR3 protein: CASSLLATTYNEQFF
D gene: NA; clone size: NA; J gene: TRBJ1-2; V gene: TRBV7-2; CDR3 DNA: TGTGCCAGCAGTTGGTTGGGTGGAGACTATGGCTACACCTTC; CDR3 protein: CASSWLGGDYGYTF
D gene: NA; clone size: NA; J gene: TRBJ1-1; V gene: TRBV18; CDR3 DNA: TGTGCCAGCTTTTCACTAGCAGGGAACACTGAAGCTTTCTTT; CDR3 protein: CASFSLAGNTEAFF
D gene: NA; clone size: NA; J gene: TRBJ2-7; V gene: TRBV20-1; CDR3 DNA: TGCAGTGCTGGATCGCAGGGCGAGCAGTACTTC; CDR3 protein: CSAGSQGEQYF
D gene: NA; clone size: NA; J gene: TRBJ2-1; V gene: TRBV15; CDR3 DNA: TGTGCCACCAGCAGAGATATGGGCGTTATTGAGCAGTTCTTC; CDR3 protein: CATSRDMGVIEQFF
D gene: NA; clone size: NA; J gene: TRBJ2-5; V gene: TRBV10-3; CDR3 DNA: TGTGCCATCAGTGAATCTTTAGGGGCGCCCCAAGAGACCCAGTACTTC; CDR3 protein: CAISESLGAPQETQYF
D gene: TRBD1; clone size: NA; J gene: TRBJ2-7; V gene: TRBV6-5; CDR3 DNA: TGTGCCAGCAGCTACCGGGACAGCCATTACTACGAGCAGTACTTC; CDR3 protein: CASSYRDSHYYEQYF
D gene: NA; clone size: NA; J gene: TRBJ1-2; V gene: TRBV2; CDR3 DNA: TGTGCCAGCAATTTACAGGGCGGGTATGGCTACACCTTC; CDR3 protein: CASNLQGGYGYTF
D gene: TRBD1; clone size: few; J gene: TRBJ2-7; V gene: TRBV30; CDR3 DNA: TGTGCCTGGAGTAGCCGGAGGGGGACAGGGCAGTACGAGCAGTACTTC; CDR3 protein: CAWSSRRGTGQYEQYF
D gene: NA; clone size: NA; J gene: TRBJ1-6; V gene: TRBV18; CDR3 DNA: TGTGCCAGCTCCCCTGCCGGAGGAGCGCAGTGGGATTCACCCCTCCACTTT; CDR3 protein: CASSPAGGAQWDSPLHF
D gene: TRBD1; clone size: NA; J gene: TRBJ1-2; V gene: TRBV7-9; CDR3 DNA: TGTGCCAGCAGCTTAGGGACAGGGAGGTCGGACTATGGCTACACCTTC; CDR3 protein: CASSLGTGRSDYGYTF
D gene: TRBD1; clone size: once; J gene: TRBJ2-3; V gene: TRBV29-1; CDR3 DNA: TGCAGCGAGGGCCAGACAGGGAGCACAGATACGCAGTATTTT; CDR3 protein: CSEGQTGSTDTQYF
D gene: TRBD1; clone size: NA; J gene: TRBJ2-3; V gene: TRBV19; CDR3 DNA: TGTGCCAGTAGTATAGTCCGGGGACAGGGCACAGATACGCAGTATTTT; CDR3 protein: CASSIVRGQGTDTQYF
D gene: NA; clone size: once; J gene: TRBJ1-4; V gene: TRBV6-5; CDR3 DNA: TGTGCCAGCAGTTACTCGGGGGGTGTTGGTGAAAAACTGTTTTTT; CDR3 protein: CASSYSGGVGEKLFF
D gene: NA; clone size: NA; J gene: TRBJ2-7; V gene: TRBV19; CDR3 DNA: TGTGCCAGAGAAAGAGGGTTGTTGATTGAGCGAAGACCAGAAAAAGGCTACGAGCAGTACTTC; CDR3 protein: CARERGLLIERRPEKGYEQYF
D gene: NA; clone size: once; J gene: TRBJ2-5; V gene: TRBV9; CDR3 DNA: TGTGCCAGCAGCGTAGATCCAGGGGCGGGAGAGACCCAGTACTTC; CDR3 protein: CASSVDPGAGETQYF
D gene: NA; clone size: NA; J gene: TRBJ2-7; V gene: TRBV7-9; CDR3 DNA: TGTGCCAGCAGCTTACTTCCCTACGAGCAGTACTTC; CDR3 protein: CASSLLPYEQYF
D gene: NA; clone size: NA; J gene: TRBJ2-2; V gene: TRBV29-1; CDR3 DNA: TGCAGCGGGCGCAGGGAGGCCAACACCGGGGAGCTGTTTTTT; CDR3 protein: CSGRREANTGELFF
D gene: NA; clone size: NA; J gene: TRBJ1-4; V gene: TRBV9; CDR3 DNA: TGTGCCAGCAGCACGGGGTTTGGTGAAAAACTGTTTTTT; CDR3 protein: CASSTGFGEKLFF
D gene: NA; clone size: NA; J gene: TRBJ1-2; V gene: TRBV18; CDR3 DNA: TGTGCCAGCTCACCTCCAGGGAATGGCTACACCTTC; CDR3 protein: CASSPPGNGYTF
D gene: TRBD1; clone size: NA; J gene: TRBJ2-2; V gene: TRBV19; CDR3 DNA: TGTGCCAGTAGTGCCCGGGACAGGGTTATCGGGGAGCTGTTTTTT; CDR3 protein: CASSARDRVIGELFF
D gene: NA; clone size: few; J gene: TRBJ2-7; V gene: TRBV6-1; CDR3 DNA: TGTGCCAGCAGTGAATCCCCAGGTCCCTACGAGCAGTACTTC; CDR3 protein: CASSESPGPYEQYF
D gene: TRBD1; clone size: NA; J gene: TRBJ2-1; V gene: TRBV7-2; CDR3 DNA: TGTGCCAGCAGCTTCACAGGGGGCAAGTCCTACAATGAGCAGTTCTTC; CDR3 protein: CASSFTGGKSYNEQFF
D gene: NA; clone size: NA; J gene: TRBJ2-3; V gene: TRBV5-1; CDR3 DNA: TGCGCCAGCAGCTTGGCCCTTGTAACAGATACGCAGTATTTT; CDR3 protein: CASSLALVTDTQYF